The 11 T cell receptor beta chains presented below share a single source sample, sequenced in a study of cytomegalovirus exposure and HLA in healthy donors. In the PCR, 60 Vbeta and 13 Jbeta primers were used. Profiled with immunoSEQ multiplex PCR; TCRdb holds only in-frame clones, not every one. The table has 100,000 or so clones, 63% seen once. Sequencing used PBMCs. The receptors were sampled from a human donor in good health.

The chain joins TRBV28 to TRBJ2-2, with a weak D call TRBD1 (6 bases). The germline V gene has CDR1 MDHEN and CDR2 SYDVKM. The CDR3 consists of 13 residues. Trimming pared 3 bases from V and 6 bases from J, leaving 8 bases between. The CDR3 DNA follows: TGTGCCAGCAGTTTCAGGGGTCCCGGGGAGCTGTTTTTT. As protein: CASSFRGPGELFF.

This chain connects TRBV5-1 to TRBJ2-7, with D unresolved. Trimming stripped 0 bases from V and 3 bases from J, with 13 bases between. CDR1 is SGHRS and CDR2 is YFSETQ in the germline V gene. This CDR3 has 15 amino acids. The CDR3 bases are TGCGCCAGCAGCTTGGCTCCCGAACAGTACTACGAGCAGTACTTC. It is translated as CASSLAPEQYYEQYF.

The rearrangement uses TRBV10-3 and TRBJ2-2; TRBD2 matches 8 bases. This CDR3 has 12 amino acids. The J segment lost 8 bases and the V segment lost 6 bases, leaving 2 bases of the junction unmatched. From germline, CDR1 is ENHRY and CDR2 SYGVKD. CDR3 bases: TGTGCCATCAGGCCGGGAGGGGGGGAGCTGTTTTTT. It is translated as CAIRPGGGELFF.

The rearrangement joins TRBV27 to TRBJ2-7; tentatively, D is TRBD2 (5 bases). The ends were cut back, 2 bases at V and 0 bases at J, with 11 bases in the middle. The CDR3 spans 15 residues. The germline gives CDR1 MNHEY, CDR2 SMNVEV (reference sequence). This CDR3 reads CASSLEYSASYEQYF. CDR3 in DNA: TGTGCCAGCAGTTTAGAATATAGCGCCTCCTACGAGCAGTACTTC.

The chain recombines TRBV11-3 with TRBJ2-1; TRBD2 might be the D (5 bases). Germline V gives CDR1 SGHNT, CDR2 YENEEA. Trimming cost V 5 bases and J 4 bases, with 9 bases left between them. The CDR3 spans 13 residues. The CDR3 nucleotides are TGTGCCAGCAGCGGGAGAGGGTACAATGAGCAGTTCTTC. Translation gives CASSGRGYNEQFF.

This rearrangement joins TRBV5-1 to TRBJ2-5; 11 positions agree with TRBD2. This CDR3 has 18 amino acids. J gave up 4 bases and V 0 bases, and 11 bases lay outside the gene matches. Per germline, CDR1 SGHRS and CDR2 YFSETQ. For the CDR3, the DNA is TGCGCCAGCAGCTTGGGACTAGCGGGGATCGAGCGGGGAGAGACCCAGTACTTC. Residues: CASSLGLAGIERGETQYF.

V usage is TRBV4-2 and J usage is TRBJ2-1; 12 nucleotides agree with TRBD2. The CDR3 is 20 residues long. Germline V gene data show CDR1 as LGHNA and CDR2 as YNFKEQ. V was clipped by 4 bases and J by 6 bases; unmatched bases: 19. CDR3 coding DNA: TGTGCCAGCAGCCTCGTGACTAGCGGGAGCCTTTCCTTCTCGGTCAATGAGCAGTTCTTC. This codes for CASSLVTSGSLSFSVNEQFF.

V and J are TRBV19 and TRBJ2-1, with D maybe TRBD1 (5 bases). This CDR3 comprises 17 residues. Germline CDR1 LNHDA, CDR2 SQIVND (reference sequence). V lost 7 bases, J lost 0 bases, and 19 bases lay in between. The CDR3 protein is CASTPQGAQISYNEQFF. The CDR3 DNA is TGTGCCAGTACCCCCCAAGGGGCGCAAATCTCCTACAATGAGCAGTTCTTC.

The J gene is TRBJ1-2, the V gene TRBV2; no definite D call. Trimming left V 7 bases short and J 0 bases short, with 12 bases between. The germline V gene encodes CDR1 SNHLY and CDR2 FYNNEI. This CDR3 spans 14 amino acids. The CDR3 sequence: CASMATTTNYGYTF. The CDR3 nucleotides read TGTGCCAGCATGGCGACAACGACTAACTATGGCTACACCTTC.

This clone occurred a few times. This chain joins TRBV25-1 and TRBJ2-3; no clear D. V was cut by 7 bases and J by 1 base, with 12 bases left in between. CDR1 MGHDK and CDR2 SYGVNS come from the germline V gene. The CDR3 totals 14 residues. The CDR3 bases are TGTGCCAGCAATCCGTATTCCGGCACAGATACGCAGTATTTT. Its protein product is CASNPYSGTDTQYF.

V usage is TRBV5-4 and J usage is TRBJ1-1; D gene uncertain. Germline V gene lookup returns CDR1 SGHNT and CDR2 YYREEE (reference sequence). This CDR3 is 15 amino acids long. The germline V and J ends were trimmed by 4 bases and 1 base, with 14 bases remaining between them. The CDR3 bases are TGTGCCAGCAGCGCACCTACCTCCGGGAACACTGAAGCTTTCTTT. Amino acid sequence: CASSAPTSGNTEAFF.